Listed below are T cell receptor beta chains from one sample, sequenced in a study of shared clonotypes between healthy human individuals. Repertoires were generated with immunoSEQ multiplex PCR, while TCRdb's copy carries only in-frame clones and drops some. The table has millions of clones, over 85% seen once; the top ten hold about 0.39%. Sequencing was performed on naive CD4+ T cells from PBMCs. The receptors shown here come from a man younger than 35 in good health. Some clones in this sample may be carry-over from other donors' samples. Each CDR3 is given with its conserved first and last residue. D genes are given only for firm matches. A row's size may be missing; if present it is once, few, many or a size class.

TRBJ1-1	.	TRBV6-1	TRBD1	TGTGCCAGCAGTGAAGTCAGGGGGGGAACTGAAGCTTTCTTT	CASSEVRGGTEAFF
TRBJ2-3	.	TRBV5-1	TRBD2	TGCGCCAGCAGCGCTGGACTAGCGGAAAGCACAGATACGCAGTATTTT	CASSAGLAESTDTQYF
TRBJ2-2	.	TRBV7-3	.	TGTGCCAGCAGCCCGCCCGGGCCAAGAACCGGGGAGCTGTTTTTT	CASSPPGPRTGELFF
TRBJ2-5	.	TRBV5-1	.	TGCGCCAGCAGCCCCGACAGAGTCCAAGAGACCCAGTACTTC	CASSPDRVQETQYF
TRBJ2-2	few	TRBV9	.	TGTGCCAGCAGCCCACGGACCCGGTATGGCACCGGGGAGCTGTTTTTT	CASSPRTRYGTGELFF
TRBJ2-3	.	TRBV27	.	TGTGCCAGCAGCACCACAGATACGCAGTATTTT	CASSTTDTQYF
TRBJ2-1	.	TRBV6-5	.	TGTGCCAGCAGCCACCAGACTTTTAATGAGCAGTTCTTC	CASSHQTFNEQFF
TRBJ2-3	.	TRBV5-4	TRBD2	TGTGCCAGCAGCTTGCTAGCGGGAGCAAGCACAGATACGCAGTATTTT	CASSLLAGASTDTQYF
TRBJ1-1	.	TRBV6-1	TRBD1	TGTGCCAGCAGTGTAAGGACAGGGGGCTGGACTGAAGCTTTCTTT	CASSVRTGGWTEAFF
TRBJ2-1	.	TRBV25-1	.	TGTGCCAGCAGTGAATGGAGGGGGTCCTACAATGAGCAGTTCTTC	CASSEWRGSYNEQFF
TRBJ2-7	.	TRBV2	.	TGTGCCAGCAGCCCGGAGGCTTCGGTTACCTACGAGCAGTACTTC	CASSPEASVTYEQYF
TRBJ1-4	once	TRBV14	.	TGTGCCAGCAGCCAGCAGGGGTGGGGAGATGAAAAACTGTTTTTT	CASSQQGWGDEKLFF
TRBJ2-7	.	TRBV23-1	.	TGCGCCAGCGCCGGGAAGGGCAGCCTCTCCTACGAGCAGTACTTC	CASAGKGSLSYEQYF
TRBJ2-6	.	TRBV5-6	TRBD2	TGTGCCAGCAGCTTGGGACTAGCGGGAGCCTCTGGGGCCAACGTCCTGACTTTC	CASSLGLAGASGANVLTF